This T cell receptor (beta chain) came from a study of T cell clonality in common variable immunodeficiency. The study, taken as a whole, reports: TCRbeta clonality was increased in CVID versus healthy controls.

Data came from immunoSEQ multiplex PCR; TCRdb stores just in-frame clones and leaves some out. The sample is made up of about 81,000 clones, none counted only once. The sample holds many counts of this clone. The antigen is unknown. The material sequenced was peripheral blood mononuclear cells. The receptor was isolated from a person aged 18 to 70 in good health.

CDR3 region: CASSLLGQGRAEAFF. Incomplete CDR3 DNA: TGTGCCAGCAGCTTATTAGGGCAGGGCAGAGCTGAA. The V gene is TRBV7-2, the J gene TRBJ1-1; D may be TRBD1 (5 bases). The read gets to within 3 residues of the CDR3 end, and the germline J gene fills in the rest. Germline V gene sequence: CDR1 SGHTA, CDR2 FQGNSA. This CDR3 comprises 15 residues. V gave up 2 bases and J gave up 6 bases, with 16 bases separating them.